What follows is one T cell receptor beta chain and its context. Germline CDR1 reads MNHEY; CDR2 reads SVGAGI. This CDR3 comprises 12 residues. Deletions cut 2 bases from V and 6 bases from J, with 8 bases between. The entry originates in a study of blood T cell repertoires in COVID-19. Turning to the study itself: Italy, Spain and the United States were the sources of the convalescent and acute COVID-19 samples.

The protocol was immunoSEQ multiplex PCR, while the TCRdb copy is restricted to in-frame clones and leaves out a portion. This table holds tens of thousands of clones, about 90% found once. The chain joins TRBV6-5 to TRBJ2-7; possible D gene TRBD2, 5 bases. The source is a woman of 80 years or more with COVID-19, enrolled during active disease. The sequencing sample was made of peripheral blood. The CDR3 sequence: CASSYGAGEQYF. The CDR3 DNA reads as TGTGCCAGCAGTTACGGCGCGGGCGAGCAGTACTTC.